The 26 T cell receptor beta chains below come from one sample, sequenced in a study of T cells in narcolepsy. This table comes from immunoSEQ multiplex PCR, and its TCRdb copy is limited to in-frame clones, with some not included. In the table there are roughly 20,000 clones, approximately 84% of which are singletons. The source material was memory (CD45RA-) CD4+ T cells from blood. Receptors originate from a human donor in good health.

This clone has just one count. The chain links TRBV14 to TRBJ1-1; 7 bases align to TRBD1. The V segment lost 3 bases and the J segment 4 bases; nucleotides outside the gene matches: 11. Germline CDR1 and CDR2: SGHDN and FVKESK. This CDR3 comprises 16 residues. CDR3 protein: CASSHGGQGGGTEAFF. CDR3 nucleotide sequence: TGTGCCAGCAGCCACGGCGGCCAGGGGGGGGGCACTGAAGCTTTCTTT.

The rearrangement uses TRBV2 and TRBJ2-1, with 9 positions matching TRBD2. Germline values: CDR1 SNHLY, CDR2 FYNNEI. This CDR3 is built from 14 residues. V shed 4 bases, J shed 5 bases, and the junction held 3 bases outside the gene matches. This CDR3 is CASSGLAANNEQFF. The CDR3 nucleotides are TGTGCCAGCAGTGGACTAGCGGCCAACAATGAGCAGTTCTTC.

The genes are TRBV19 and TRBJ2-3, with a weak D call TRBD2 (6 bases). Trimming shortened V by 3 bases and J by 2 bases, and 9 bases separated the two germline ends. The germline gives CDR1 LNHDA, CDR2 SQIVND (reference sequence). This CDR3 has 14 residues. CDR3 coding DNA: TGTGCCAGTAGTATGGCGGGGTACACAGATACGCAGTATTTT. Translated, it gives CASSMAGYTDTQYF. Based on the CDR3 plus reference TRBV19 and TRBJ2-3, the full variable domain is DGGITQSPKYLFRKEGQNVTLSCEQNLNHDAMYWYRQDPGQGLRLIYYSQIVNDFQKGDIAEGYSVSREKKESFPLTVTSAQKNPTAFYLCASSMAGYTDTQYFGPGTRLTVL.

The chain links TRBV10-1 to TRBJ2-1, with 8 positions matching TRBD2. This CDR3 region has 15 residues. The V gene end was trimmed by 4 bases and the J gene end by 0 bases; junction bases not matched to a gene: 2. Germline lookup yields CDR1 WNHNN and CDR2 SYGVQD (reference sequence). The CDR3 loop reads CASSAREDSYNEQFF. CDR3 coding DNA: TGCGCCAGCAGTGCGCGGGAGGACTCCTACAATGAGCAGTTCTTC.

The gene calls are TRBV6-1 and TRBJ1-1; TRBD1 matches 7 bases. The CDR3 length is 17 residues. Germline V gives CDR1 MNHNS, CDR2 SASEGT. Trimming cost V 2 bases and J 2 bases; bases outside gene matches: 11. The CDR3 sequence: CASSESLRRTGNTEAFF. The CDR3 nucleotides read TGTGCCAGCAGTGAATCACTTAGAAGGACAGGAAACACTGAAGCTTTCTTT.

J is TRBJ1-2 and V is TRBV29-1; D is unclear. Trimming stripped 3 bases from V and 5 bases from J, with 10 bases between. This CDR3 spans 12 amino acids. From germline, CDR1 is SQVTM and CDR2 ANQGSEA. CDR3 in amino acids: CSVEWPGYGYTF. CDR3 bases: TGCAGCGTTGAGTGGCCGGGATATGGCTACACCTTC.

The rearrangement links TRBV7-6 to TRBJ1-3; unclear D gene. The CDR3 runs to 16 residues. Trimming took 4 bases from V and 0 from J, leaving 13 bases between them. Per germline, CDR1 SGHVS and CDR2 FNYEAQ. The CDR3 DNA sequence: TGTGCCAGCAGCTCACCGGGAGTATCCTCTGGAAACACCATATATTTT. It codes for CASSSPGVSSGNTIYF.

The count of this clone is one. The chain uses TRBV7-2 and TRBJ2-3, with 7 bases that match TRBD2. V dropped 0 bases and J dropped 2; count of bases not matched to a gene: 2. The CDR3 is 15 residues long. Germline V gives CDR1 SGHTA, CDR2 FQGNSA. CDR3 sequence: CASSLARLATDTQYF. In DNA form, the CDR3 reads TGTGCCAGCAGCTTAGCCCGACTAGCCACAGATACGCAGTATTTT.

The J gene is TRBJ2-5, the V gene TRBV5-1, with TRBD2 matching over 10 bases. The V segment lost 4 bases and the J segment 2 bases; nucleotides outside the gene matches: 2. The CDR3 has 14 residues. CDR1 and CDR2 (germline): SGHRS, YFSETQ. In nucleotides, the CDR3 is TGCGCCAGCAGCCCGACTAGCGGGCAAGAGACCCAGTACTTC. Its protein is CASSPTSGQETQYF.

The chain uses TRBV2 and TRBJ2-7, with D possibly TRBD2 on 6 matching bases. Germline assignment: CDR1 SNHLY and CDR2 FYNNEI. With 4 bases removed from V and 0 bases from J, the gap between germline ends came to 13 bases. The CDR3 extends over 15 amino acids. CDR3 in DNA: TGTGCCAGCAGTGGGTGGTGGGAGGTCTCCTACGAGCAGTACTTC. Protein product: CASSGWWEVSYEQYF.

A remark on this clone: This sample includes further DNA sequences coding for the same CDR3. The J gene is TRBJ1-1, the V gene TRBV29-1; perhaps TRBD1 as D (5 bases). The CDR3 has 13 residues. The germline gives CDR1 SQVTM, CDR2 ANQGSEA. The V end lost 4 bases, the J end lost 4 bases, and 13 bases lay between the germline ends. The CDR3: CSVAVGGGTEAFF. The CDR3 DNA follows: TGCAGCGTTGCGGTCGGGGGAGGCACTGAAGCTTTCTTT.

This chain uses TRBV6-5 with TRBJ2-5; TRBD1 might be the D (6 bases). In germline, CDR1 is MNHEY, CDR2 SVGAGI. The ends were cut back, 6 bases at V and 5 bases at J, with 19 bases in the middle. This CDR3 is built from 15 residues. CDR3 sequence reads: CASSRLRGPSETQYF. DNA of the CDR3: TGTGCCAGCAGCCGACTCAGGGGTCCGTCTGAGACCCAGTACTTC.

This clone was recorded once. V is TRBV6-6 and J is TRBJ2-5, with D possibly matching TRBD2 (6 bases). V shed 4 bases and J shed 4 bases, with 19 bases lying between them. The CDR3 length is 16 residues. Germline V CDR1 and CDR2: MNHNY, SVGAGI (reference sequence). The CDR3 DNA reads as TGTGCCAGCAGTTTCACTCCGGGAGTGATGCTAGAGACCCAGTACTTC. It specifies CASSFTPGVMLETQYF.

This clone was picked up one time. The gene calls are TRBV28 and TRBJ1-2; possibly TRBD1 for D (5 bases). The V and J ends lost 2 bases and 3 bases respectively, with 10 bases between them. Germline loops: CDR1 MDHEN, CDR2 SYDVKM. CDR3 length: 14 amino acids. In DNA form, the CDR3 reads TGTGCCAGCAGTTTAACCAGGGCCGACTATGGCTACACCTTC. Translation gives CASSLTRADYGYTF.

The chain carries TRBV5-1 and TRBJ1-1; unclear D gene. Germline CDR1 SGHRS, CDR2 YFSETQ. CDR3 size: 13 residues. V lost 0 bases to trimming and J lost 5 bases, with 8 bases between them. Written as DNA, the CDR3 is TGCGCCAGCAGCTTGGGACTACTGACTGAAGCTTTCTTT. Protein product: CASSLGLLTEAFF. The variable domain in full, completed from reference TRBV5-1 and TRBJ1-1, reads KAGVTQTPRYLIKTRGQQVTLSCSPISGHRSVSWYQQTPGQGLQFLFEYFSETQRNKGNFPGRFSGRQFSNSRSEMNVSTLELGDSALYLCASSLGLLTEAFFGQGTRLTVV.

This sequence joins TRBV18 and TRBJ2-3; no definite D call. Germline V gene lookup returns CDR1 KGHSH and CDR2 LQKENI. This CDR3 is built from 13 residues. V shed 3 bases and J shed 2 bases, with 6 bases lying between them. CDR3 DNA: TGTGCCAGCTCACCGGGCAACACAGATACGCAGTATTTT. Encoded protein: CASSPGNTDTQYF.

The CDR3 DNA follows: TGTGCCAGCAGCAAGACAGCTACCCCCTATGGCTACACCTTC. Its protein is CASSKTATPYGYTF. This sequence joins TRBV6-5 and TRBJ1-2; weak D call: TRBD1 (5 bases). CDR3 length: 14 amino acids. The V gene lost 6 bases and the J gene lost 4 bases, with 15 bases spanning the gap. CDR1 MNHEY and CDR2 SVGAGI come from the germline V gene.

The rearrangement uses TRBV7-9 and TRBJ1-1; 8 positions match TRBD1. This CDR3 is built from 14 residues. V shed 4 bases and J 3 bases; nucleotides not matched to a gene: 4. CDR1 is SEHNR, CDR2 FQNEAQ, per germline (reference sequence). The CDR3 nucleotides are TGTGCCAGCAGCTCGGACAGGGCTGACACTGAAGCTTTCTTT. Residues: CASSSDRADTEAFF.

In nucleotides, the CDR3 is TGTGCCAGCAGCACCGGACTAAAATACAATGAGCAGTTCTTC. Protein: CASSTGLKYNEQFF. This sequence joins TRBV11-3 and TRBJ2-1; possibly TRBD2 for D (6 bases). This CDR3 contains 14 residues. Per germline, CDR1 SGHNT and CDR2 YENEEA. Trimming shortened V by 5 bases and J by 4 bases, and 12 bases separated the two germline ends.

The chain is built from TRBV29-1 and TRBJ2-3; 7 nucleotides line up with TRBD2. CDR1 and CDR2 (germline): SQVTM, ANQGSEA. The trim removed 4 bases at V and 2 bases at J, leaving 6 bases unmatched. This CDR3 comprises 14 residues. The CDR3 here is CSVVGGSPTDTQYF. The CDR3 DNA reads TGCAGCGTTGTCGGCGGGAGCCCCACAGATACGCAGTATTTT.

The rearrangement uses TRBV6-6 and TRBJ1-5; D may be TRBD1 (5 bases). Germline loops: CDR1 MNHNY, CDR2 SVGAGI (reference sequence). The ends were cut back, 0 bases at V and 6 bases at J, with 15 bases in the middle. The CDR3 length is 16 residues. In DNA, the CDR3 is TGTGCCAGCAGTTACTCGGTCACAGGTTCGACTCAGCCCCAGCATTTT. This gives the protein CASSYSVTGSTQPQHF.

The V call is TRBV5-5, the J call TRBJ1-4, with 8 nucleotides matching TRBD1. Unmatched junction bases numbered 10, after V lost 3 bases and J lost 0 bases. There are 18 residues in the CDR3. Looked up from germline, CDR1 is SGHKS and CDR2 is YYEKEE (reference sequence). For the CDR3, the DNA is TGTGCCAGCAGCTCGTCGTTGGACAGGGCGCCAACTAATGAAAAACTGTTTTTT. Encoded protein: CASSSSLDRAPTNEKLFF.

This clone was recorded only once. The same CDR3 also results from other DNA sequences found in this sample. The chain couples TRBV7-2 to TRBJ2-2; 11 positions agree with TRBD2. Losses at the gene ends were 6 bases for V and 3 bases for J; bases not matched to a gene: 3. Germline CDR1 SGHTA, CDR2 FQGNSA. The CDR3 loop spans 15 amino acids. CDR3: CASRKLAGDTGELFF. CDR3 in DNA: TGTGCCAGCAGAAAACTAGCGGGGGACACCGGGGAGCTGTTTTTT. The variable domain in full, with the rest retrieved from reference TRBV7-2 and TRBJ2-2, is GAGVSQSPSNKVTEKGKDVELRCDPISGHTALYWYRQSLGQGLEFLIYFQGNSAPDKSGLPSDRFSAERTGGSVSTLTIQRTQQEDSAVYLCASRKLAGDTGELFFGEGSRLTVL.

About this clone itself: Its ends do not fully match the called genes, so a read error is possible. CDR3 nucleotide sequence: TGTGCCAGCACTGAAACCCGAGACGAGCAGTACTTC. It encodes CASTETRDEQYF. This chain uses TRBV2 with TRBJ2-7; D not certain. This CDR3 has 12 amino acids. Looked up from germline, CDR1 is SNHLY and CDR2 is FYNNEI.

The CDR3 is CASSPPYRGLNTEAFF. The CDR3, as DNA: TGTGCCAGCTCACCACCATACAGGGGACTGAACACTGAAGCTTTCTTT. The V gene is TRBV18, the J gene TRBJ1-1; 7 nucleotides match TRBD1. V shed 0 bases and J 0 bases; nucleotides not matched to a gene: 4. The germline V gene has CDR1 KGHSH and CDR2 LQKENI. This CDR3 contains 16 residues. Variable domain in full (rest from reference TRBV18 and TRBJ1-1): NAGVMQNPRHLVRRRGQEARLRCSPMKGHSHVYWYRQLPEEGLKFMVYLQKENIIDESGMPKERFSAEFPKEGPSILRIQQVVRGDSAAYFCASSPPYRGLNTEAFFGQGTRLTVV.

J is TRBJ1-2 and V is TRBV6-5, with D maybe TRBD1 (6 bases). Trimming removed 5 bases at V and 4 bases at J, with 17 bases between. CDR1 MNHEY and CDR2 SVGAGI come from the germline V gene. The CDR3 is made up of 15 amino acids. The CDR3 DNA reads TGTGCCAGCAGTGCCGTTGGTCAGGGGTCCTATGGCTACACCTTC. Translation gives CASSAVGQGSYGYTF.